The present T cell receptor (beta chain) was sequenced within a study of graft-versus-host responses after intestinal transplantation. Overall study: All of the recipients had induction that used anti-thymocyte globulin, then tacrolimus and steroids for about 3 years.

With respect to this clone: Its specificity is unknown.

Study findings and constraints: Recipient-marrow GvH clones were detected, some having first appeared in ileum or blood. Allografts from individuals with graft-donor T cell macrochimerism displayed high graft-versus-host to host-versus-graft clonal ratios. Among circulating GvH clones, peak levels were associated with early post-transplant declines in HvG clones.

Per the germline V gene, CDR1 is WNHNN and CDR2 is SYGVQD (reference sequence). With 4 bases clipped from V and 7 bases from J, the junction kept 5 bases outside the gene matches. The CDR3 consists of 14 residues. The method was immunoSEQ multiplex PCR; TCRdb's version includes in-frame clones alone and lacks a portion of them. The sample lists approximately 120,000 clones; 85% to 95% were seen once. The J gene is TRBJ2-2, the V gene TRBV10-1; 8 positions agree with TRBD1. This TCR was sampled from a human donor who received an intestinal transplant. The starting material was unstimulated CD4+ T cells sorted from spleen or lymph node cells, obtained before intestinal transplant. The CDR3 loop reads CASSGTGFGGELFF. Here the CDR3 DNA reads TGCGCCAGCAGTGGGACAGGGTTCGGCGGGGAGCTGTTTTTT.